These 27 T cell receptor beta chains were all obtained from the same sample, sequenced in a study of control samples from healthy donors and cancer patients (dated by TCRdb to 2020 to 2022). The protocol used for the library was the immunoSEQ multiplex PCR assay. TCRdb holds this immuneACCESS table with in-frame rearrangements only. Some clones are missing; in checked studies, unresolved V genes explain under half, and the rest has no known cause. This sample lists 100,000 to 150,000 clones; just under 95% were detected once. Around 5.1% of the sample comes from the top ten. Source material: blood. The source of these receptors is a man aged 18 to 35 in good health.

The rearrangement links TRBV10-3 to TRBJ1-1; 11 bases agree with TRBD1. In germline, CDR1 is ENHRY, CDR2 SYGVKD. Trimming took 2 bases from V and 0 from J; bases not matched to a gene: 8. The CDR3 runs 18 residues. Here the CDR3 reads CAISERDRGEYMNTEAFF. Written as DNA, the CDR3 is TGTGCCATCAGTGAGAGGGACAGGGGGGAATATATGAACACTGAAGCTTTCTTT.

This chain uses TRBV6-1 with TRBJ1-5; a possible D gene is TRBD1 (5 bases). V gave up 2 bases and J gave up 7 bases, with 15 bases separating them. The CDR3 length is 15 residues. The V gene's germline CDR1 is MNHNS and CDR2 SASEGT. CDR3 sequence: CASSELQARVQPQHF. The CDR3 DNA sequence: TGTGCCAGCAGTGAATTACAGGCGAGAGTACAGCCCCAGCATTTT.

This clone is a singleton in its sample. The chain combines TRBV2 with TRBJ1-6; 8 bases are a match to TRBD1. The germline CDR1 and CDR2 sequences are SNHLY and FYNNEI. The CDR3 has 13 amino acids. The trim removed 7 bases at V and 7 bases at J, leaving 3 bases unmatched. In DNA, the CDR3 is TGTGCCAGCAACAGGGACAGGAATTCACCCCTCCACTTT. It is translated as CASNRDRNSPLHF.

This chain joins TRBV25-1 and TRBJ2-7; no firm D call. The germline gives CDR1 MGHDK, CDR2 SYGVNS. CDR3 length equals 13 residues. Trimming took 3 bases from V and 3 from J, leaving 9 bases between them. The CDR3 spells CASSDTLFYEQYF. The CDR3 DNA reads as TGTGCCAGCAGTGATACCCTTTTCTACGAGCAGTACTTC.

This clone was recorded once. V is TRBV7-9 and J is TRBJ2-1; D is undetermined. V was trimmed by 5 bases and J by 5 bases, leaving 4 bases between them. CDR3 length: 11 amino acids. The germline V gene encodes CDR1 SEHNR and CDR2 FQNEAQ (reference sequence). CDR3 sequence (DNA): TGTGCCAGCAGCCAAGACAATGAGCAGTTCTTC. Translating gives CASSQDNEQFF.

The chain has TRBV5-1 and TRBJ2-5; the D gene is possibly TRBD1 (6 bases). Per the germline V gene, CDR1 is SGHRS and CDR2 is YFSETQ. The CDR3 contains 13 residues. V was cut by 6 bases and J by 7 bases, with 16 bases left in between. CDR3 in DNA: TGCGCCAGCAAATACGGACAGTCTGGGACCCAGTACTTC. As protein: CASKYGQSGTQYF.

The genes are TRBV10-3 and TRBJ2-3; D ambiguous. CDR1 is ENHRY, CDR2 SYGVKD, per germline. Trimming removed 0 bases from V and 2 bases from J, with 6 bases in between. This CDR3 contains 14 residues. CDR3 in amino acids: CAISESGITDTQYF. The CDR3 DNA follows: TGTGCCATCAGTGAGTCAGGGATCACAGATACGCAGTATTTT.

The rearrangement uses TRBV29-1 and TRBJ1-1; the D is unclear. Deletions cut 4 bases from V and 3 bases from J, with 12 bases between. In germline, CDR1 is SQVTM, CDR2 ANQGSEA. The CDR3 totals 13 residues. The DNA of the CDR3 is TGCAGCGTTGGTCAAAGGGCAGACACTGAAGCTTTCTTT. Its protein product is CSVGQRADTEAFF. Based on the CDR3 plus reference TRBV29-1 and TRBJ1-1, the full variable domain is SAVISQKPSRDICQRGTSLTIQCQVDSQVTMMFWYRQQPGQSLTLIATANQGSEATYESGFVIDKFPISRPNLTFSTLTVSNMSPEDSSIYLCSVGQRADTEAFFGQGTRLTVV.

The chain carries TRBV28 and TRBJ2-1; no clear D gene. V was shortened by 3 bases and J by 3 bases, with 6 bases between the two germline ends. The germline V gene encodes CDR1 MDHEN and CDR2 SYDVKM. The CDR3 spans 13 residues. The CDR3 coding sequence is TGTGCCAGCAGTTTTCCAGGCTACAATGAGCAGTTCTTC. This encodes CASSFPGYNEQFF.

The rearrangement joins TRBV4-1 to TRBJ1-1; unclear D gene. Germline V gene sequence: CDR1 MGHRA, CDR2 YSYEKL. Trimming removed 1 base at V and 4 bases at J, with 10 bases between. The CDR3 sequence is 14 residues long. The CDR3 spells CASSQGFRSTEAFF. CDR3 nucleotide sequence: TGCGCCAGCAGCCAAGGGTTTAGGTCCACTGAAGCTTTCTTT.

This chain joins TRBV19 and TRBJ1-2; no clear D gene. Germline V gene sequence: CDR1 LNHDA, CDR2 SQIVND (reference sequence). The CDR3 length is 14 residues. The V and J ends lost 7 bases and 8 bases respectively, with 20 bases between them. CDR3 sequence reads: CASTPEGGRGGYTF. CDR3 sequence (DNA): TGTGCCAGTACTCCGGAGGGCGGACGAGGAGGCTACACCTTC.

The rearrangement joins TRBV5-4 to TRBJ2-1, with D perhaps matching TRBD1 or TRBD2 (6 bases each). The CDR3 covers 14 residues. The V gene lost 4 bases and the J gene lost 9 bases, with 17 bases spanning the gap. Germline lookup yields CDR1 SGHNT and CDR2 YYREEE (reference sequence). CDR3 sequence reads: CASSRPTGGGEQFF. The CDR3 DNA is TGTGCCAGCAGCCGACCGACAGGAGGGGGTGAGCAGTTCTTC.

This clone was counted a single time. The gene calls are TRBV5-1 and TRBJ2-7, with a possible D match to TRBD1 (5 bases). Trimming shortened V by 4 bases and J by 5 bases, and 19 bases separated the two germline ends. Germline CDR1 is SGHRS and CDR2 is YFSETQ. CDR3 length: 15 amino acids. Here the CDR3 reads CASSNTGPMGHEQYF. CDR3 sequence (DNA): TGCGCCAGCAGCAATACAGGCCCGATGGGGCACGAGCAGTACTTC.

The chain carries TRBV19 and TRBJ2-2; D is unresolved. V was clipped by 5 bases and J by 4 bases, with 11 bases between them. Germline CDR1 is LNHDA and CDR2 is SQIVND (reference sequence). The CDR3 runs to 14 residues. The DNA of the CDR3 is TGTGCCAGTAGTGTCACAGTGGGCACCGGGGAGCTGTTTTTT. It encodes CASSVTVGTGELFF.

Worth noting for this clone: Within the sample, other DNA sequences also encode this same CDR3. The gene calls are TRBV5-4 and TRBJ2-3; D is uncertain. V lost 5 bases and J 3 bases, leaving 10 bases between the germline ends. The CDR3 has 13 amino acids. Germline CDR1 reads SGHNT; CDR2 reads YYREEE (reference sequence). The CDR3 DNA sequence: TGTGCCAGCAGTTCGGTCGGGACAGATACGCAGTATTTT. Protein: CASSSVGTDTQYF.

This clone was detected only once. DNA for the CDR3: TGTGCCAGCAGCGTAGCTACGACTGGGAATGAGCAGTTCTTC. Protein product: CASSVATTGNEQFF. The J gene is TRBJ2-1, the V gene TRBV9; D is undetermined. The CDR3 is 14 amino acids. Trimming took off 0 bases at V and 7 bases at J, with 11 bases between the two ends. Germline-derived CDR1 and CDR2 are SGDLS and YYNGEE.

The chain uses TRBV11-3 and TRBJ1-6; the D is unclear. Trimming took off 1 base at V and 6 bases at J, with 4 bases between the two ends. The CDR3 has 13 amino acids. Looked up from germline, CDR1 is SGHNT and CDR2 is YENEEA. The DNA for the CDR3 is TGTGCCAGCAGCTTAGGTGTTAATTCACCCCTCCACTTT. It translates to CASSLGVNSPLHF.

This chain connects TRBV29-1 to TRBJ1-1, with a tentative D call TRBD1 (6 bases). Germline V gives CDR1 SQVTM, CDR2 ANQGSEA. The V and J ends lost 5 bases and 5 bases respectively, with 18 bases between them. The CDR3 is 14 residues long. The CDR3 nucleotides read TGCAGCGTTTCCGGGACACAGATCAGAACTGAAGCTTTCTTT. Protein: CSVSGTQIRTEAFF.

The chain employs TRBV5-1 and TRBJ1-1; TRBD1 aligns across 7 bases. CDR1 SGHRS and CDR2 YFSETQ come from the germline V gene. V was clipped by 4 bases and J by 3 bases; unmatched bases: 6. There are 14 residues in the CDR3. The CDR3 protein is CASSVTGWDTEAFF. DNA of the CDR3: TGCGCCAGCAGCGTGACAGGGTGGGACACTGAAGCTTTCTTT.

This sequence joins TRBV5-1 and TRBJ2-7; D is possibly TRBD2 (6 bases). Germline V gene data show CDR1 as SGHRS and CDR2 as YFSETQ. This CDR3 contains 14 residues. Trimming stripped 0 bases from V and 4 bases from J, with 11 bases between. The CDR3, as DNA: TGCGCCAGCAGCTTGGTTCGGAGCGGGTACGAGCAGTACTTC. Encoded protein: CASSLVRSGYEQYF.

This clone was detected a few times. V gene TRBV7-9 combines with J gene TRBJ2-7; D not resolved. Deletions cut 5 bases from V and 0 bases from J, with 8 bases between. Germline values: CDR1 SEHNR, CDR2 FQNEAQ (reference sequence). CDR3 size: 13 residues. CDR3 sequence reads: CASSPWSSYEQYF. CDR3 sequence (DNA): TGTGCCAGCAGCCCCTGGAGCTCCTACGAGCAGTACTTC.

The chain carries TRBV7-9 and TRBJ1-2; 9 bases are shared with TRBD1. Germline CDR1 is SEHNR and CDR2 is FQNEAQ (reference sequence). The CDR3 has 15 amino acids. After removal of 1 base from V and 3 bases from J, the junction contained 3 bases not matched to a gene. The CDR3 loop is CASSLGTGGDYGYTF. In DNA form, the CDR3 reads TGTGCCAGCAGCTTAGGTACAGGGGGCGACTATGGCTACACCTTC. The full variable domain, rest sourced from reference TRBV7-9 and TRBJ1-2, is DTGVSQNPRHKITKRGQNVTFRCDPISEHNRLYWYRQTLGQGPEFLTYFQNEAQLEKSRLLSDRFSAERPKGSFSTLEIQRTEQGDSAMYLCASSLGTGGDYGYTFGSGTRLTVV.

The chain employs TRBV6-6 and TRBJ2-1; D may be TRBD1 (6 bases). Germline V gene sequence: CDR1 MNHNY, CDR2 SVGAGI (reference sequence). Trimming cost V 10 bases and J 4 bases, with 11 bases left between them. CDR3 length equals 12 residues. CDR3 protein: CATVQGYNEQFF. The DNA for the CDR3 is TGTGCCACCGTACAGGGATACAATGAGCAGTTCTTC.

This chain uses TRBV2 with TRBJ1-4; D call uncertain. Germline V gene sequence: CDR1 SNHLY, CDR2 FYNNEI. Trimming cost V 4 bases and J 7 bases, with 10 bases left between them. This CDR3 has 13 residues. This CDR3 is CASSAGGGEKLFF. For the CDR3, the DNA is TGTGCCAGCAGTGCTGGAGGAGGTGAAAAACTGTTTTTT.

This clone is a singleton in its sample. The chain links TRBV24-1 to TRBJ1-2; perhaps TRBD1 as D (5 bases). Germline assignment: CDR1 KGHDR and CDR2 SFDVKD. V dropped 9 bases and J dropped 8 bases, with 15 bases sitting between them. The CDR3 spans 12 residues. The CDR3 nucleotides read TGTGCCACCGTCGCGCGCAGGGACGGCTACACCTTC. This sequence encodes CATVARRDGYTF.

The rearrangement links TRBV7-9 to TRBJ2-5; perhaps TRBD2 as D (7 bases). The CDR3 has 16 residues. Trimming pared 1 base from V and 5 bases from J, leaving 17 bases between. Germline CDR1 and CDR2: SEHNR and FQNEAQ (reference sequence). The CDR3 loop reads CASSLEGGGPRETQYF. The CDR3 DNA reads TGTGCCAGCAGCTTAGAGGGAGGGGGGCCTCGGGAGACCCAGTACTTC.

This sequence joins TRBV6-6 and TRBJ1-2, with TRBD1 matching 8 bases. Looked up from germline, CDR1 is MNHNY and CDR2 is SVGAGI (reference sequence). The junction had 2 bases not matched to a gene; V was cut back by 0 bases and J by 2 bases. CDR3 length: 15 amino acids. The CDR3 spells CASSYSDRVNYGYTF. The CDR3 DNA reads TGTGCCAGCAGTTACTCGGACAGGGTAAACTATGGCTACACCTTC.